The rows below give T cell receptor beta chains drawn from one sample of a study of blood T cell repertoires in COVID-19. Here immunoSEQ multiplex PCR was the method, and the copy in TCRdb shows in-frame clones only, minus some. The sample has almost 55,000 clones, roughly 85% seen once. Sequenced input: peripheral blood. The receptors originated from a human donor in a cohort sampled during active COVID-19. Both conserved end residues are part of each CDR3. The order of the fields is clone size, D gene, V gene, J gene, CDR3 DNA, CDR3 protein. The D gene is left open where the match is weak. Clone size is shown for a subset of rows, as once, few, many or a class of expanded clone.

>-|-|TRBV10-3|TRBJ1-1
TGTGCCATCAGGAATAGGGGGACTGAAGCTTTCTTT
CAIRNRGTEAFF
>-|-|TRBV10-3|TRBJ1-2
TGTGCCATCAAGGCGCCGGACAGCGAAACTAACTATGGCTACACCTTC
CAIKAPDSETNYGYTF
>-|-|TRBV7-2|TRBJ1-1
TGTGCCAGCAGGGGGGGGAACTTGAACACTGAAGCTTTCTTT
CASRGGNLNTEAFF
>-|-|TRBV4-1|TRBJ2-5
TGCGCCAGCAGCCAAATAGGACTCTCCCAAGAGACCCAGTACTTC
CASSQIGLSQETQYF
>-|TRBD1|TRBV15|TRBJ1-5
TGTGCCACCAGCCCTTACAGGGGATCAGGTCAGCCCCAGCATTTT
CATSPYRGSGQPQHF
>-|-|TRBV28|TRBJ1-1
TGTGCCACCGGGACTTACCCTTTTGGGACTGAAGCTTTCTTT
CATGTYPFGTEAFF
>-|-|TRBV6-7|TRBJ2-7
TGTGCCAGCAAACCCGAGAGCGAGCAGTACTTC
CASKPESEQYF
>few|TRBD1|TRBV20-1|TRBJ1-5
TGCAGTGCTAGTCCCAGGACAGGGGGCAATCAGCCCCAGCATTTT
CSASPRTGGNQPQHF
>few|-|TRBV19|TRBJ1-5
TGTGCCAGTAGTCCCGACAGGTCCCAGCCCCAGCATTTT
CASSPDRSQPQHF
>-|-|TRBV6-5|TRBJ2-7
TGTGCCAGCAGTTACTCGCCGGGGATAACCTACGAGCAGTACTTC
CASSYSPGITYEQYF
>-|-|TRBV30|TRBJ2-1
TGTGCCTGGAGTGGAGTGGGGGGGGCCCACAATGAGCAGTTCTTC
CAWSGVGGAHNEQFF
>-|TRBD2|TRBV6-2/TRBV6-3|TRBJ2-3
TGTGCCAGCAGTTACGATAGCGGGGGAAGCACAGATACGCAGTATTTT
CASSYDSGGSTDTQYF
>few|TRBD2|TRBV29-1|TRBJ2-3
TGCAGCGTTAGCGGGGGGCAGGATACGCAGTATTTT
CSVSGGQDTQYF
>-|-|TRBV30|TRBJ2-5
TGTGCCTGGAGTTTCTCCAGGGGAGAGACCCAGTACTTC
CAWSFSRGETQYF
>-|TRBD1|TRBV28|TRBJ1-2
TGTGCCAGCAGTTCCGACAGGGGCCGGGGCTACACCTTC
CASSSDRGRGYTF
>-|TRBD1|TRBV9|TRBJ2-7
TGTGCCAGCAGCGCGGGACAGGGGTACTACGAGCAGTACTTC
CASSAGQGYYEQYF
>once|TRBD2|TRBV18|TRBJ2-3
TGTGCCAGCTCACCACAGACTAGCGGGGGTACAGATACGCAGTATTTT
CASSPQTSGGTDTQYF
>few|TRBD1|TRBV19|TRBJ1-2
TGTGCCAGTAGTATAGATCGAGGGACAGGGGAACGCTATGGCTACACCTTC
CASSIDRGTGERYGYTF
>-|TRBD1|TRBV2|TRBJ1-2
TGTGCCAGCATTCCGGGACAGGGAGCCCCTAGTGACTATGGCTACACCTTC
CASIPGQGAPSDYGYTF
>-|-|TRBV4-3|TRBJ2-2
TGCGCCAGCAGCCAAGGAGGGGGGGCTAACACCGGGGAGCTGTTTTTT
CASSQGGGANTGELFF
>-|TRBD1|TRBV7-2|TRBJ1-1
TGTGCCAGCAGCTTATGGGGGACAGGGATCACTGAAGCTTTCTTT
CASSLWGTGITEAFF
>-|TRBD1|TRBV3-1/TRBV3-2|TRBJ2-7
TGTGCCAGCAGCCAAGGACGGACAGGGGGCGAGCAGTACTTC
CASSQGRTGGEQYF
>-|TRBD2|TRBV6-6|TRBJ2-1
TGTGCCAGCAGATCACTAGCGGGGACCAAATACAATGAGCAGTTCTTC
CASRSLAGTKYNEQFF
>-|-|TRBV6-4|TRBJ2-1
TGTGCCAGCAGTGACACAGACATCTCCTACAATGAGCAGTTCTTC
CASSDTDISYNEQFF
>-|TRBD2|TRBV9|TRBJ2-3
TGTGCCAGCAGCGCCACTAGCGGGGGGGCTGCAGATACGCAGTATTTT
CASSATSGGAADTQYF
>-|-|TRBV25-1|TRBJ2-5
TGTGCCAGCAGGGCGGCAGGGGTCGAGACCCAGTACTTC
CASRAAGVETQYF
>-|-|TRBV20-1|TRBJ1-6
TGCAGTGCGCGGTCACCCCTCCACTTT
CSARSPLHF
>-|TRBD1|TRBV7-3|TRBJ1-2
TGTGCCAGCAGCCCGATAGGGGGCGGGTATGGCTACACCTTC
CASSPIGGGYGYTF
>-|-|TRBV7-2|TRBJ2-3
TGTGCCAGCAGCTTAGCGCGGGGCGAAGCAGATACGCAGTATTTT
CASSLARGEADTQYF
>-|-|TRBV9|TRBJ2-2
TGTGCCAGCAGCGTAGACAGGTCCCCCACCGGGGAGCTGTTTTTT
CASSVDRSPTGELFF
>few|-|TRBV2|TRBJ1-2
TGTGCCAGCAGGGGGGCGGGCCCTAACTATGGCTACACCTTC
CASRGAGPNYGYTF
>-|-|TRBV7-9|TRBJ1-1
TGTGCCAGCTCCGAGACATCGAACACTGAAGCTTTCTTT
CASSETSNTEAFF
>-|-|TRBV20-1|TRBJ1-4
TGCAGTTCAGAGGAGGTGTTTTTT
CSSEEVFF
>-|-|TRBV18|TRBJ1-5
TGTGCCAGCTCACCGGCGGTCAATCAGCCCCAGCATTTT
CASSPAVNQPQHF
>-|-|TRBV12-3/TRBV12-4|TRBJ1-1
TGTGCCAGCAGCCCCGGCCCGGGAGGAGAAGCTTTCTTT
CASSPGPGGEAFF
>-|TRBD1|TRBV6-1|TRBJ1-2
TGTGCCAGCAGTGAAGGGACAGGGGGACCCTATGGCTACACCTTC
CASSEGTGGPYGYTF
>-|TRBD1|TRBV9|TRBJ1-2
TGTGCCAGCAGCACCGGGACAGGCTATGGCTACACCTTC
CASSTGTGYGYTF
>-|-|TRBV2|TRBJ2-5
TGTGCCAGCAGTCGGGTGTTGAGGACCCAGTACTTC
CASSRVLRTQYF
>-|-|TRBV4-1|TRBJ2-2
TGCGCCAGCAGCCAAGCCTCCAGGGATACCGGGGAGCTGTTTTTT
CASSQASRDTGELFF
>once|-|TRBV6-5|TRBJ1-2
TGTGCCAGCAGGCCAGGGAGGGCAAATGGCTACACCTTC
CASRPGRANGYTF
>-|-|TRBV6-5|TRBJ1-2
TGTGCCAGCAGGGACGGGATAACGAGCTATGGCTACACCTTC
CASRDGITSYGYTF
>once|-|TRBV7-3|TRBJ2-3
TGTGCCAGCAGCTTCGGACAGTCTACAGATACGCAGTATTTT
CASSFGQSTDTQYF
>-|TRBD1|TRBV7-8|TRBJ1-4
TGTGCCAGCAGCCCGGGACAGGGATATGAAAAACTGTTTTTT
CASSPGQGYEKLFF
>-|TRBD2|TRBV10-3|TRBJ2-3
TGTGCCATCGCACTAGCGGGGCCAGGGGATACGCAGTATTTT
CAIALAGPGDTQYF
>-|-|TRBV6-2/TRBV6-3|TRBJ2-1
TGTGCCAGCAGTTACCAGGAAAACAATGAGCAGTTCTTC
CASSYQENNEQFF
>once|TRBD2|TRBV5-6|TRBJ2-2
TGTGCCAGCAGTTTAGGGGAGGGCACCGGGGAGCTGTTTTTT
CASSLGEGTGELFF
>-|-|TRBV27|TRBJ2-7
TGTGCCAGCAGTACCGACAGCTCCTACGAGCAGTACTTC
CASSTDSSYEQYF
>once|-|TRBV19|TRBJ1-1
TGTGCCAGTAAAGATGCAGGGTCCATGAACACTGAAGCTTTCTTT
CASKDAGSMNTEAFF
>-|TRBD1|TRBV5-5|TRBJ1-2
TGTGCCAGCAGCTTGCAGGGGGTAGCTAACTATGGCTACACCTTC
CASSLQGVANYGYTF
>-|-|TRBV6-2/TRBV6-3|TRBJ1-5
TGTGCCAGCAGTAACGACAGAAATCAGCCCCAGCATTTT
CASSNDRNQPQHF
>-|-|TRBV6-6|TRBJ2-2
TGTGCCAGCAGAGGCGGGGGCATCCGGGGCACCGGGGAGCTGTTTTTT
CASRGGGIRGTGELFF
>once|TRBD1|TRBV5-4|TRBJ1-3
TGTGCCAGCAGCTTGAACAGGGGGCACGGCATATATTTT
CASSLNRGHGIYF
>-|-|TRBV6-5|TRBJ1-6
TGTGCCAGCAGTTACGAGGGCTCCTATAATTCACCCCTCCACTTT
CASSYEGSYNSPLHF
>-|-|TRBV27|TRBJ2-2
TGTGCCAGCCGATCTTGGGGGGACACCGGGGAGCTGTTTTTT
CASRSWGDTGELFF
>few|-|TRBV12-3/TRBV12-4|TRBJ2-2
TGTGCCAGCAGGGGACAACACACCGGGGAGCTGTTTTTT
CASRGQHTGELFF
>-|-|TRBV27|TRBJ2-1
TGTGCCAGCAGTTCCCACTCCTACAATGAGCAGTTCTTC
CASSSHSYNEQFF
>-|TRBD2|TRBV6-2/TRBV6-3|TRBJ2-2
TGTGCCAGCAGCGACGACGTCGCTAGCGGGGGGATCGGGTACACCGGGGAGCTGTTTTTT
CASSDDVASGGIGYTGELFF
>-|-|TRBV6-2/TRBV6-3|TRBJ2-6
TGTGCCAGCAGTGGGGCTAGGGCCGGTTCTGGGGCCAACGTCCTGACTTTC
CASSGARAGSGANVLTF
>-|-|TRBV12-3/TRBV12-4|TRBJ1-4
TGTGCCAGCAGTTTATTCAGTGAAAAACTGTTTTTT
CASSLFSEKLFF